These 7 T cell receptor beta chains originate from one sample sequenced in a study of shared clonotypes between healthy human individuals. The table came from immunoSEQ multiplex PCR; TCRdb's copy has only in-frame clones and leaves some out. The sample includes around 440,000 clones, 77% of them seen just once. The source material was PBMCs. The source of these receptors is a woman aged 40 to 50 in good health. Some clones in this sample may be carry-over from other donors' samples.

The V call is TRBV27, the J call TRBJ1-6; D is undetermined. V dropped 7 bases and J dropped 7 bases, with 8 bases sitting between them. Germline V gives CDR1 MNHEY, CDR2 SMNVEV (reference sequence). CDR3 length equals 12 residues. The CDR3 loop reads CASKALNSPLHF. The CDR3 DNA reads as TGTGCCAGCAAAGCCCTAAATTCACCCCTCCACTTT.

V usage is TRBV11-1 and J usage is TRBJ1-2; D remains unclear. The CDR3 loop spans 11 amino acids. Germline V CDR1 and CDR2: SGHAT, FQDESV (reference sequence). The germline V and J ends were trimmed by 5 bases and 9 bases, with 10 bases remaining between them. The CDR3 loop reads CASSPRISYTF. CDR3 nucleotides: TGTGCCAGCAGCCCCAGGATCAGCTACACCTTC.

The CDR3 DNA reads as TGCGCCAGCAGACAGGGGTGGTTCCCTGAAGAGACCCAGTACTTC. It codes for CASRQGWFPEETQYF. The chain carries TRBV5-1 and TRBJ2-5; 7 nucleotides agree with TRBD1. The CDR3 consists of 15 residues. V trimming: 5 bases; J trimming: 3 bases; junction bases outside the gene matches: 10. CDR1 is SGHRS and CDR2 is YFSETQ in the germline V gene. Supplemented by reference TRBV5-1 and TRBJ2-5, the full variable domain reads KAGVTQTPRYLIKTRGQQVTLSCSPISGHRSVSWYQQTPGQGLQFLFEYFSETQRNKGNFPGRFSGRQFSNSRSEMNVSTLELGDSALYLCASRQGWFPEETQYFGPGTRLLVL.

The chain links TRBV7-8 to TRBJ1-2; 8 positions agree with TRBD1. Unmatched junction bases numbered 5, after V lost 1 base and J lost 4 bases. This CDR3 spans 15 amino acids. In germline, CDR1 is SGHVS, CDR2 FQNEAQ. The CDR3 loop is CASSLGQGAGYGYTF. CDR3 nucleotide sequence: TGTGCCAGCAGCTTAGGGCAGGGGGCGGGCTATGGCTACACCTTC.

The chain combines TRBV5-1 with TRBJ2-3; D might be TRBD1 or TRBD2, each matching 5 bases. Looked up from germline, CDR1 is SGHRS and CDR2 is YFSETQ. The CDR3 sequence is 16 residues long. V was shortened by 0 bases and J by 1 base, with 12 bases between the two germline ends. The CDR3 loop is CASSLAWGKGTDTQYF. CDR3 DNA sequence: TGCGCCAGCAGCTTGGCGTGGGGGAAGGGCACAGATACGCAGTATTTT. The whole variable domain, remainder taken from reference TRBV5-1 and TRBJ2-3, is KAGVTQTPRYLIKTRGQQVTLSCSPISGHRSVSWYQQTPGQGLQFLFEYFSETQRNKGNFPGRFSGRQFSNSRSEMNVSTLELGDSALYLCASSLAWGKGTDTQYFGPGTRLTVL.

This chain uses TRBV12-5 with TRBJ2-2; a weak D match, TRBD2 (5 bases). The germline gives CDR1 LGHNT, CDR2 FRNRAP. V was pared by 0 bases and J by 3 bases, with 11 bases between. The CDR3 extends over 16 amino acids. Here the CDR3 reads CASGLVLGSDTGELFF. The DNA for the CDR3 is TGTGCTAGTGGTTTGGTACTAGGGTCTGACACCGGGGAGCTGTTTTTT.

V is TRBV18 and J is TRBJ2-5; D remains unclear. CDR1 and CDR2 (germline): KGHSH, LQKENI. Trimming stripped 1 base from V and 1 base from J, with 13 bases between. This CDR3 has 16 amino acids. CDR3 loop: CASSPQVGWAQETQYF. The CDR3 DNA is TGTGCCAGCTCACCACAAGTCGGGTGGGCCCAAGAGACCCAGTACTTC.